These T cell receptor beta chains were read from a single sample in a study of blood T cell repertoires in COVID-19. Sequencing was performed with immunoSEQ multiplex PCR; in TCRdb, only in-frame clones are kept and a portion is missing. The sample has roughly 320,000 clones, under 90% seen once. Sample: PBMCs or T cells enriched from blood (not recorded which). The receptors shown here come from a young man who had recovered from COVID-19. Each CDR3 is given with its conserved first and last residue. A D gene is named only where the DNA matches it firmly. Only part of the rows carry a size: once, few, many, or a class if the clone is expanded.

>NA|TRBJ2-5|TRBD2|TRBV9
CASSVGGLAGGSETQYF
TGTGCCAGCAGCGTGGGGGGACTAGCGGGAGGGTCAGAGACCCAGTACTTC
>few|TRBJ1-4|NA|TRBV28
CASTRGGAVNEKLFF
TGTGCCAGCACTAGGGGGGGGGCAGTTAATGAAAAACTGTTTTTT
>NA|TRBJ1-2|NA|TRBV5-3
CARSFFQAVYGYTF
TGTGCCAGAAGCTTTTTCCAAGCTGTCTATGGCTACACCTTC
>NA|TRBJ2-5|NA|TRBV6-5
CASHSYGYGETQYF
TGTGCCAGCCATTCTTACGGGTATGGAGAGACCCAGTACTTC
>many|TRBJ1-1|TRBD1|TRBV12-3/TRBV12-4
CASSVAQGAEAFF
TGTGCCAGCAGCGTCGCACAGGGGGCTGAAGCTTTCTTT
>once|TRBJ2-1|NA|TRBV2
CASQEQRPSYNEQFF
TGTGCCAGTCAGGAACAGCGGCCCTCCTACAATGAGCAGTTCTTC
>NA|TRBJ1-3|NA|TRBV6-5
CASRTRPGNTIYF
TGTGCCAGCAGGACTCGTCCCGGAAACACCATATATTTT
>NA|TRBJ1-1|TRBD1|TRBV6-5
CASSTGGNTEAFF
TGTGCCAGCTCGACAGGGGGGAACACTGAAGCTTTCTTT
>NA|TRBJ2-3|NA|TRBV7-2
CASSRPSQPDTQYF
TGTGCCAGCAGCCGCCCTAGCCAGCCAGATACGCAGTATTTT
>NA|TRBJ1-3|NA|TRBV6-1
CASSGITGKAGNTIYF
TGTGCCAGCAGTGGAATTACAGGGAAAGCTGGAAACACCATATATTTT
>NA|TRBJ2-7|TRBD1|TRBV2
CANSRDRRTYEQYF
TGTGCCAACTCCCGGGACAGGAGAACCTACGAGCAGTACTTC
>NA|TRBJ2-7|NA|TRBV7-9
CASSPPNDYEQYF
TGTGCCAGCAGCCCCCCTAATGACTACGAGCAGTACTTC
>NA|TRBJ1-5|NA|TRBV9
CASSVGQYSNQPQHF
TGTGCCAGCAGCGTAGGACAGTATAGCAATCAGCCCCAGCATTTT
>NA|TRBJ2-7|NA|TRBV14
CASSHQQGGEQYF
TGTGCCAGCAGCCACCAACAGGGTGGCGAGCAGTACTTC
>NA|TRBJ1-1|NA|TRBV7-6
CASSAGQVNTEAFF
TGTGCCAGCAGCGCCGGACAAGTAAACACTGAAGCTTTCTTT
>NA|TRBJ1-4|NA|TRBV21-1
CASSNRGYRGPWEKLFF
TGTGCCAGCAGCAACAGGGGATACAGGGGGCCTTGGGAAAAACTGTTTTTT
>NA|TRBJ2-3|TRBD2|TRBV5-1
CASSSGPGGAWDTQYF
TGCGCCAGCAGCTCGGGTCCCGGGGGGGCTTGGGATACGCAGTATTTT
>NA|TRBJ2-2|NA|TRBV7-9
CASSLAIVTATGELFF
TGTGCCAGCAGCTTAGCGATAGTGACAGCCACCGGGGAGCTGTTTTTT
>NA|TRBJ1-2|TRBD1|TRBV29-1
CSIGTGGGDGYTF
TGCAGCATAGGGACAGGGGGCGGGGATGGCTACACCTTC
>NA|TRBJ2-6|NA|TRBV9
CASRGSGANVLTF
TGTGCCAGTAGGGGGTCTGGGGCCAACGTCCTGACTTTC
>NA|TRBJ1-2|TRBD1|TRBV19
CASSPRDRLNYGYTF
TGTGCCAGTAGTCCTCGGGACAGACTTAACTATGGCTACACCTTC
>NA|TRBJ2-3|TRBD2|TRBV10-2
CASSSGTSTDTQYF
TGCGCCAGCTCTAGCGGAACTAGCACAGATACGCAGTATTTT
>once|TRBJ1-1|TRBD1|TRBV7-8
CASRPGQGGTGTEAFF
TGTGCCAGCAGGCCGGGACAGGGAGGGACGGGGACTGAAGCTTTCTTT
>NA|TRBJ1-5|NA|TRBV6-2/TRBV6-3
CASTPIQGPNQPQHF
TGTGCCAGCACCCCAATCCAGGGCCCCAATCAGCCCCAGCATTTT
>NA|TRBJ2-7|NA|TRBV24-1
CATSEDRGTSPYEQYF
TGTGCCACCAGTGAGGACCGGGGTACCTCTCCCTACGAGCAGTACTTC
>few|TRBJ1-6|NA|TRBV5-5
CASSRTELPYNSPLHF
TGTGCCAGCAGCAGGACTGAGCTCCCCTATAATTCACCCCTCCACTTT
>NA|TRBJ1-5|TRBD1|TRBV4-1
CASSTWRGQGKGQPQHF
TGCGCCAGCAGCACATGGAGAGGACAGGGGAAGGGTCAGCCCCAGCATTTT
>NA|TRBJ2-5|NA|TRBV2
CASSDDRGVETQYF
TGTGCCAGCAGTGATGACAGAGGCGTTGAGACCCAGTACTTC
>NA|TRBJ2-2|NA|TRBV9
CASSVDSLNTGELFF
TGTGCCAGCAGCGTAGACAGTCTTAACACCGGGGAGCTGTTTTTT
>NA|TRBJ2-7|TRBD1|TRBV27
CASSLGTGGDEQYF
TGTGCCAGCAGTCTAGGGACAGGGGGCGACGAGCAGTACTTC